Shown below are 14 T cell receptor beta chains from a single sample sequenced in a study of OX40 agonist ivuxolimab in advanced cancers. Libraries were prepared by immunoSEQ multiplex PCR; TCRdb keeps only in-frame clonotypes and omits some of them. The table has approximately 76,000 clones, approximately 85% seen once. The sample was CD4+ or CD8+ T cells sorted from blood, taken in a trial of the OX40 agonist ivuxolimab. These receptor sequences come from an adult with an advanced solid tumor such as melanoma, head and neck, liver or kidney cancer.

The chain carries TRBV2 and TRBJ2-7; possibly TRBD1 for D (6 bases). V was pared by 6 bases and J by 2 bases, with 17 bases between. The CDR3 is 15 amino acids. CDR1 and CDR2 (germline): SNHLY, FYNNEI. The CDR3 spells CASRATGWGPYEQYF. CDR3 coding DNA: TGTGCCAGCAGAGCTACAGGTTGGGGGCCCTACGAGCAGTACTTC.

This chain joins TRBV14 and TRBJ2-2, with D unresolved. Germline CDR1 reads SGHDN; CDR2 reads FVKESK. The ends were cut back, 2 bases at V and 3 bases at J, with 10 bases in the middle. The CDR3 has 15 amino acids. CDR3 loop: CASSQTMLHTGELFF. The CDR3, as DNA: TGTGCCAGCAGCCAAACTATGTTACACACCGGGGAGCTGTTTTTT. Based on the CDR3 plus reference TRBV14 and TRBJ2-2, the full variable domain is EAGVTQFPSHSVIEKGQTVTLRCDPISGHDNLYWYRRVMGKEIKFLLHFVKESKQDESGMPNNRFLAERTGGTYSTLKVQPAELEDSGVYFCASSQTMLHTGELFFGEGSRLTVL.

V is TRBV7-9 and J is TRBJ2-3, with TRBD2 identical over 7 bases. The CDR3 runs to 16 residues. The V segment lost 2 bases and the J segment 0 bases; nucleotides outside the gene matches: 5. CDR1 and CDR2 (germline): SEHNR, FQNEAQ (reference sequence). The CDR3 region has the DNA TGTGCCAGCAGCTTAAGTGTCGGGGGGAGCACAGATACGCAGTATTTT. This codes for CASSLSVGGSTDTQYF. The variable domain in full, with the rest retrieved from reference TRBV7-9 and TRBJ2-3, is DTGVSQNPRHKITKRGQNVTFRCDPISEHNRLYWYRQTLGQGPEFLTYFQNEAQLEKSRLLSDRFSAERPKGSFSTLEIQRTEQGDSAMYLCASSLSVGGSTDTQYFGPGTRLTVL.

V gene TRBV4-2 combines with J gene TRBJ1-2; D is undetermined. Germline V CDR1 and CDR2: LGHNA, YNFKEQ. The CDR3 extends over 18 amino acids. V lost 0 bases and J 4 bases, leaving 21 bases between the germline ends. CDR3 loop: CASSQDLVGSTSTYGYTF. The DNA of the CDR3 is TGTGCCAGCAGCCAAGATCTGGTGGGATCCACCTCCACCTATGGCTACACCTTC.

This chain joins TRBV25-1 and TRBJ1-2; D remains unclear. This CDR3 is 12 amino acids long. Trimming cost V 7 bases and J 4 bases, with 10 bases left between them. The germline V gene has CDR1 MGHDK and CDR2 SYGVNS. This chain's CDR3 is CASTSEGYGYTF. The DNA of the CDR3 is TGTGCCAGCACCTCGGAGGGCTATGGCTACACCTTC.

This chain links TRBV10-3 with TRBJ1-1; a weak D match, TRBD1 (5 bases). Trimming stripped 2 bases from V and 7 bases from J, with 14 bases between. The CDR3 is 14 amino acids. Germline loops: CDR1 ENHRY, CDR2 SYGVKD. The CDR3 loop is CAISEKGRGDEAFF. CDR3 bases: TGTGCCATCAGTGAGAAAGGAAGGGGCGATGAAGCTTTCTTT.

The chain is built from TRBV5-8 and TRBJ1-5; unclear D gene. The CDR3 length is 14 residues. Germline V gene lookup returns CDR1 SGHTS and CDR2 YDEGEE. V was clipped by 0 bases and J by 3 bases, with 7 bases between them. CDR3 region: CASSLESFNQPQHF. The CDR3 DNA reads TGTGCCAGCAGCTTGGAGAGTTTCAATCAGCCCCAGCATTTT.

This chain connects TRBV2 to TRBJ2-2, with 7 bases aligning to TRBD1. Germline CDR1 is SNHLY and CDR2 is FYNNEI. Losses at the gene ends were 3 bases for V and 1 base for J; bases not matched to a gene: 5. CDR3 length equals 16 residues. The CDR3 is CASSDVRGLNTGELFF. CDR3 coding DNA: TGTGCCAGCAGTGATGTCAGGGGGTTGAACACCGGGGAGCTGTTTTTT.

The chain combines TRBV5-1 with TRBJ1-5; D is undetermined. V was clipped by 0 bases and J by 4 bases, with 8 bases between them. Germline V lookup: CDR1 SGHRS, CDR2 YFSETQ. The length of the CDR3 is 14 residues. The CDR3 DNA reads TGCGCCAGCAGCTTGGAAGCAAATAATCAGCCCCAGCATTTT. This encodes CASSLEANNQPQHF. The whole variable domain, filled in from reference TRBV5-1 and TRBJ1-5, reads KAGVTQTPRYLIKTRGQQVTLSCSPISGHRSVSWYQQTPGQGLQFLFEYFSETQRNKGNFPGRFSGRQFSNSRSEMNVSTLELGDSALYLCASSLEANNQPQHFGDGTRLSIL.

Details on this clone: The sample holds other DNA sequences that translate to the same CDR3. The CDR3 DNA sequence: TGCGCCAGCAGCTTGCTTGGTGCGGGGAACACTGAAGCTTTCTTT. It yields the protein CASSLLGAGNTEAFF. The chain joins TRBV5-1 to TRBJ1-1; unclear D gene. The V end lost 1 base, the J end lost 1 base, and 11 bases lay between the germline ends. The germline V gene has CDR1 SGHRS and CDR2 YFSETQ. The CDR3 covers 15 residues.

The chain is built from TRBV6-5 and TRBJ2-7, with 12 nucleotides matching TRBD2. CDR1 is MNHEY and CDR2 is SVGAGI in the germline V gene. The CDR3 length is 15 residues. Unmatched junction bases numbered 7, after V lost 6 bases and J lost 4 bases. Here the CDR3 DNA reads TGTGCCAGCAGAAGGACTAGCGGGGAGTTATACGAGCAGTACTTC. Translation gives CASRRTSGELYEQYF.

This chain uses TRBV5-6 with TRBJ1-3; D gene ambiguous. The CDR3 is 12 residues long. Between the trimmed V and J ends, which lost 4 bases and 5 bases, there was a span of 7 bases. From germline, CDR1 is SGHDT and CDR2 YYEEEE. CDR3 bases: TGTGCCAGCAGCCAGAGACGAAACACCATATATTTT. Residues: CASSQRRNTIYF.

The rearrangement uses TRBV5-1 and TRBJ2-1; 12 bases map to TRBD1. Germline trimming cut 3 bases from V and 9 bases from J; bases unmatched to any gene: 7. The germline V gene has CDR1 SGHRS and CDR2 YFSETQ. This CDR3 contains 15 residues. CDR3 amino acids: CASSWGTGGAGEQFF. For the CDR3, the DNA is TGCGCCAGCAGCTGGGGGACAGGGGGCGCAGGTGAGCAGTTCTTC. Based on the CDR3 plus reference TRBV5-1 and TRBJ2-1, the full variable domain is KAGVTQTPRYLIKTRGQQVTLSCSPISGHRSVSWYQQTPGQGLQFLFEYFSETQRNKGNFPGRFSGRQFSNSRSEMNVSTLELGDSALYLCASSWGTGGAGEQFFGPGTRLTVL.

This clone was counted a few times. The rearrangement uses TRBV6-5 and TRBJ1-1, with a tentative D call TRBD1 (5 bases). V lost 2 bases to trimming and J lost 4 bases, with 8 bases between them. There are 13 residues in the CDR3. Germline loops: CDR1 MNHEY, CDR2 SVGAGI. The CDR3 protein is CASSYGGGTEAFF. The CDR3 coding sequence is TGTGCCAGCAGTTACGGGGGGGGCACTGAAGCTTTCTTT.